Listed below are T cell receptor beta chains from one sample, sequenced in a study of cytomegalovirus exposure and HLA in healthy donors. Libraries were prepared by immunoSEQ multiplex PCR; TCRdb keeps only in-frame clonotypes and omits some of them. The table records 150,000 to 180,000 clones, about 82% of them present only once. The sample was PBMCs. The origin of the receptors is a human donor in good health. Both conserved end residues are part of each CDR3. The order of the fields is D gene, J gene, clone size, V gene, CDR3 protein, CDR3 DNA. The D gene is left open where the match is weak. Clone size is stated in some rows and not others, as once, few, many or a class when expanded.

D: NA
J: TRBJ1-2
size: few
V: TRBV25-1
CDR3: CASSDLLDSNYGYTF
DNA: TGTGCCAGCAGCGATCTTCTTGACAGCAACTATGGCTACACCTTC

D: TRBD2
J: TRBJ2-7
size: NA
V: TRBV20-1
CDR3: CSIQREASQYF
DNA: TGCAGTATCCAGCGGGAGGCCTCTCAGTACTTC

D: NA
J: TRBJ1-5
size: NA
V: TRBV5-1
CDR3: CASSLDSNSNQPQHF
DNA: TGCGCCAGCAGCCTGGACAGTAATAGCAATCAGCCCCAGCATTTT

D: NA
J: TRBJ1-3
size: NA
V: TRBV27
CDR3: CASSLGRGNTIYF
DNA: TGTGCCAGCAGTTTGGGCCGAGGAAACACCATATATTTT

D: NA
J: TRBJ2-2
size: NA
V: TRBV15
CDR3: CATPREGSNTGELFF
DNA: TGTGCCACCCCACGCGAGGGATCGAACACCGGGGAGCTGTTTTTT

D: TRBD1
J: TRBJ1-4
size: NA
V: TRBV5-1
CDR3: CASSLPGQGEKLFF
DNA: TGCGCCAGCAGCTTGCCGGGACAGGGTGAAAAACTGTTTTTT

D: TRBD1
J: TRBJ2-7
size: NA
V: TRBV4-3
CDR3: CASSQGQGAYYEQYF
DNA: TGCGCCAGCAGCCAAGGACAGGGCGCTTACTACGAGCAGTACTTC

D: NA
J: TRBJ1-2
size: NA
V: TRBV27
CDR3: CASSPLGRYGYTF
DNA: TGTGCCAGCAGTCCCCTAGGCAGATATGGCTACACCTTC

D: NA
J: TRBJ1-2
size: NA
V: TRBV5-6
CDR3: CASRFTGFTNYGYTF
DNA: TGTGCCAGCAGGTTCACAGGGTTTACTAACTATGGCTACACCTTC

D: TRBD2
J: TRBJ2-7
size: NA
V: TRBV5-1
CDR3: CASSPYAGDSYEQYF
DNA: TGCGCCAGCAGCCCCTATGCGGGGGATTCCTACGAGCAGTACTTC

D: TRBD1
J: TRBJ1-1
size: NA
V: TRBV2
CDR3: CASSDWGQGASNTEAFF
DNA: TGTGCCAGCAGTGATTGGGGCCAGGGGGCTTCGAACACTGAAGCTTTCTTT

D: NA
J: TRBJ1-5
size: NA
V: TRBV4-1
CDR3: CASSQEQVGGYQPQHF
DNA: TGCGCCAGCAGCCAAGAACAGGTGGGGGGATATCAGCCCCAGCATTTT

D: NA
J: TRBJ2-2
size: NA
V: TRBV6-5
CDR3: CASSYSFYNTGELFF
DNA: TGTGCCAGCAGTTACTCGTTTTATAACACCGGGGAGCTGTTTTTT

D: TRBD1
J: TRBJ2-7
size: NA
V: TRBV19
CDR3: CASGRFRDSYEQYF
DNA: TGTGCCAGTGGGCGTTTCCGGGACAGCTACGAGCAGTACTTC

D: TRBD2
J: TRBJ2-1
size: once
V: TRBV6-5
CDR3: CASSYPLAGRYEQFF
DNA: TGTGCCAGCAGTTACCCGCTAGCGGGAAGATATGAGCAGTTCTTC

D: NA
J: TRBJ1-1
size: NA
V: TRBV4-2
CDR3: CASSREQRREAFF
DNA: TGTGCCAGCAGCCGAGAACAGAGAAGAGAGGCTTTCTTT

D: TRBD1
J: TRBJ1-2
size: NA
V: TRBV27
CDR3: CASSLSGQGAQGYTF
DNA: TGTGCCAGCAGTTTATCGGGACAGGGGGCGCAAGGCTACACCTTC

D: NA
J: TRBJ2-2
size: NA
V: TRBV19
CDR3: CASSRRDIRTGELFF
DNA: TGTGCCAGTAGTCGCCGGGACATAAGAACCGGGGAGCTGTTTTTT

D: TRBD1
J: TRBJ1-2
size: many
V: TRBV5-1
CDR3: CASSSGQGRGGYTF
DNA: TGCGCCAGCAGCTCGGGACAGGGAAGAGGAGGCTACACCTTC

D: TRBD2
J: TRBJ2-7
size: NA
V: TRBV6-5
CDR3: CATSRGGPSYEQYF
DNA: TGTGCCACTTCCCGGGGAGGGCCCTCCTACGAGCAGTACTTC

D: TRBD1
J: TRBJ1-2
size: many
V: TRBV27
CDR3: CASSPWTGGILDYGYTF
DNA: TGTGCCAGCAGTCCATGGACAGGGGGCATTCTGGACTATGGCTACACCTTC

D: NA
J: TRBJ1-3
size: NA
V: TRBV12-5
CDR3: CASGNGGIGNTIYF
DNA: TGTGCTAGTGGTAACGGCGGAATCGGGAACACCATATATTTT